The source of this T cell receptor (beta chain) is a study of T cells in Graves' hyperthyroidism and ophthalmopathy. Study at large: Sampling of peripheral blood happened at initial diagnosis, prior to any treatment.

TCR beta CDR3 sequences were amplified from RNA transcripts. TCR CDR3 underwent first-round RT-PCR with the HTBI primer set. TCRdb itself ran the multiplex PCR reads through MiXCR, one entry per CDR3 protein. The table records hundreds of thousands of distinct CDR3 sequences, around 15% of them present only once. Germline assignment: CDR1 KGHSH and CDR2 LQKENI. V lost 0 bases and J lost 6, with 9 bases in between. There are 13 residues in the CDR3. This clonotype has ten or more counts. Exclusions: uncontrolled infection, other autoimmune disease, pregnancy, lactation. The sequenced material came from blood. The sequence derives from a woman aged 18-29 years with Graves' hyperthyroidism. The J gene is TRBJ2-7, the V gene TRBV18; no clear D. CDR3 protein: CASSPPMSTEQYF. The CDR3 DNA follows: TGTGCCAGCTCACCACCTATGTCTACCGAGCAGTACTTC.